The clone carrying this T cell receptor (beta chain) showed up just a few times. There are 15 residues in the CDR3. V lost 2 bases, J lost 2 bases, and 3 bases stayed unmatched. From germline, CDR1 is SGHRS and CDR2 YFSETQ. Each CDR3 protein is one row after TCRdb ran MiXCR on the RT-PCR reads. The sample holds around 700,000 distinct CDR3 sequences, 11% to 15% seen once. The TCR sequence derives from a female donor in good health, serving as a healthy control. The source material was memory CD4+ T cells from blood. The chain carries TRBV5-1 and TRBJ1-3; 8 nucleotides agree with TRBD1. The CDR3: CASSLQGETGNTIYF. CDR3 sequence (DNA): TGCGCCAGCAGCTTACAGGGGGAAACTGGAAACACCATATATTTT. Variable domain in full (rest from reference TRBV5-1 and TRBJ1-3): KAGVTQTPRYLIKTRGQQVTLSCSPISGHRSVSWYQQTPGQGLQFLFEYFSETQRNKGNFPGRFSGRQFSNSRSEMNVSTLELGDSALYLCASSLQGETGNTIYFGEGSWLTVV.